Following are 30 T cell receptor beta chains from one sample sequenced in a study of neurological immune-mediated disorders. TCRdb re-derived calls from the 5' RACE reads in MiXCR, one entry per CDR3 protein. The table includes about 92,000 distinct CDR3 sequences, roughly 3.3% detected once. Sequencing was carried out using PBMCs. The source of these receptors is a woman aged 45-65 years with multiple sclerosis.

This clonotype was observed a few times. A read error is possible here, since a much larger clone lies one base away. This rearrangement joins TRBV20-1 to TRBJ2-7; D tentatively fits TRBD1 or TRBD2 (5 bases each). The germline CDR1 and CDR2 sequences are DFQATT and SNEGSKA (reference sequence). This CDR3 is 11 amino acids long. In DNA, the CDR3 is TGCAGTGCTAATAGGGACCAACTGGATATCTTC. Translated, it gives CSANRDQLDIF.

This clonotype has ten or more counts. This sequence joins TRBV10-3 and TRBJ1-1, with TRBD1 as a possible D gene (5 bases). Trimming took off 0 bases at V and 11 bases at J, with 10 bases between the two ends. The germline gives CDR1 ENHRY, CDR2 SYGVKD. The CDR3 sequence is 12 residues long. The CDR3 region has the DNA TGTGCCATCAGTGAGTCGGGGGAATGGGCTTTCTTT. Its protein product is CAISESGEWAFF.

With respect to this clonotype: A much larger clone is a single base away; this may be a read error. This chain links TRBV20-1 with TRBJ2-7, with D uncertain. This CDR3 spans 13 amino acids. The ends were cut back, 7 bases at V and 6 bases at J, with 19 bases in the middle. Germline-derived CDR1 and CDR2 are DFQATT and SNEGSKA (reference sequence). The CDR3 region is CSDTDANLGEQYF. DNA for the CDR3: TGCAGTGACACGGACGCGAACCTAGGCGAGCAGTACTTC.

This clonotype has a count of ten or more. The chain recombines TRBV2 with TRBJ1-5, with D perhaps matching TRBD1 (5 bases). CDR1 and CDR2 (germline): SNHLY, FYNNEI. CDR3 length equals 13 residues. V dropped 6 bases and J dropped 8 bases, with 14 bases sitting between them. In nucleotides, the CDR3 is TGTGCCAGCAGACCCGGGACGCCAGAGCCCCAGCATTTT. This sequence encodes CASRPGTPEPQHF. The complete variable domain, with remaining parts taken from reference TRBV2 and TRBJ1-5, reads EPEVTQTPSHQVTQMGQEVILRCVPISNHLYFYWYRQILGQKVEFLVSFYNNEISEKSEIFDDQFSVERPDGSNFTLKIRSTKLEDSAMYFCASRPGTPEPQHFGDGTRLSIL.

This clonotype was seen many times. The CDR3 DNA follows: TGTGCCAGCAGCTTAACGGCGGAGCCCAAAGAGACCCAGTACTTC. It specifies CASSLTAEPKETQYF. The V and J genes are TRBV7-6 and TRBJ2-5; D is ambiguous. The CDR3 length is 15 residues. V dropped 2 bases and J dropped 3 bases, with 13 bases sitting between them. The germline gives CDR1 SGHVS, CDR2 FNYEAQ.

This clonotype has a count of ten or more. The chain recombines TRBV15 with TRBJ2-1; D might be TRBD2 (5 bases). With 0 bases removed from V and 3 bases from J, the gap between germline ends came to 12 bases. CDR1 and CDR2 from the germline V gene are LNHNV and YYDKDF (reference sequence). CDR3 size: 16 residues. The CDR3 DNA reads TGTGCCACCAGCAGAGATCTGGGAGCCGGCTACAATGAGCAGTTCTTC. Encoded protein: CATSRDLGAGYNEQFF.

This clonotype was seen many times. The CDR3 DNA follows: TGTGCCATCGCTACCCCGAGCACAGATACGCAGTATTTT. Translating gives CAIATPSTDTQYF. V and J are TRBV10-3 and TRBJ2-3; D remains ambiguous. The germline V and J ends were trimmed by 8 bases and 0 bases, with 9 bases remaining between them. This CDR3 comprises 13 residues. Per germline, CDR1 ENHRY and CDR2 SYGVKD.

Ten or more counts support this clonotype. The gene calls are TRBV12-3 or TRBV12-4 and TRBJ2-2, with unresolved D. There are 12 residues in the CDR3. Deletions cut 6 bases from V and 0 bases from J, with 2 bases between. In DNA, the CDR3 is TGTGCCAGCAGCGCGAACACCGGGGAGCTGTTTTTT. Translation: CASSANTGELFF.

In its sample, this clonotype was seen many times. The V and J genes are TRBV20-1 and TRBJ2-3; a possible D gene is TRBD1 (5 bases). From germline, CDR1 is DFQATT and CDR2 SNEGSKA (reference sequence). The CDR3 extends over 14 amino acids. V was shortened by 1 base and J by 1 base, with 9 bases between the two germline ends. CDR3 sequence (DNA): TGCAGTGCTAGAGTGGGGCCACGCACAGATACGCAGTATTTT. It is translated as CSARVGPRTDTQYF.

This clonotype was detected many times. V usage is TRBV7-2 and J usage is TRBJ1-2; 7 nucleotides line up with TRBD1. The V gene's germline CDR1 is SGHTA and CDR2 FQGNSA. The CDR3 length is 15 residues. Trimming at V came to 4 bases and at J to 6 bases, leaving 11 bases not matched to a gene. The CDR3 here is CASSSRDSHRHGYTF. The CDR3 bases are TGTGCCAGCAGCTCCCGGGACAGCCACAGGCATGGCTACACCTTC.

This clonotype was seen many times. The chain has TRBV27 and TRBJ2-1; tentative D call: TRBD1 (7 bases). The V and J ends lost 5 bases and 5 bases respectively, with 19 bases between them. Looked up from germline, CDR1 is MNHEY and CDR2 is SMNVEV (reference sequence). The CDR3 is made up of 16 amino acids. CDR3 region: CASSPEAGGINNEQFF. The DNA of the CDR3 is TGTGCCAGCAGTCCGGAGGCAGGGGGGATAAACAATGAGCAGTTCTTC.

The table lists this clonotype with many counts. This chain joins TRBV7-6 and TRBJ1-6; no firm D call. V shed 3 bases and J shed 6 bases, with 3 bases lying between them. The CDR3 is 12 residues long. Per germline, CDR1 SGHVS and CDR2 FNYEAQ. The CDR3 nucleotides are TGTGCCAGCAGCTTGGGTAATTCACCCCTCCACTTT. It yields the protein CASSLGNSPLHF.

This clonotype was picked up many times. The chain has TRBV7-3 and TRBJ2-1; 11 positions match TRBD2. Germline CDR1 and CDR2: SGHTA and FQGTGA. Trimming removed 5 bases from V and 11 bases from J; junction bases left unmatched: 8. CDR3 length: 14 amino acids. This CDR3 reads CASSPGASGGKQFF. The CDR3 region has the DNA TGTGCCAGCAGCCCCGGGGCTAGCGGGGGGAAGCAGTTCTTC.

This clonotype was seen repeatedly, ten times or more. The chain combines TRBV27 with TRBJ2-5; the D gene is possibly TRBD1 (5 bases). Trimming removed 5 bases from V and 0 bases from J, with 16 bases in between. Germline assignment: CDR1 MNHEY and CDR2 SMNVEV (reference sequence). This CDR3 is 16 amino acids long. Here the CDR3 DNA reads TGTGCCAGCAGTCCCGTGGGCAGGGAAAACCAAGAGACCCAGTACTTC. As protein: CASSPVGRENQETQYF.

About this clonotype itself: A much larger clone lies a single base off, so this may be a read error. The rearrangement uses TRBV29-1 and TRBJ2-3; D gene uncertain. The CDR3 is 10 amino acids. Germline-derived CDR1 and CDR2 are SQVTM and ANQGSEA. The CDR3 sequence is CSDYPDKQYF. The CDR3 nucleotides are TGCAGCGACTACCCAGATAAGCAGTATTTT.

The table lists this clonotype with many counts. CDR3 nucleotides: TGTGCCATCAGCGGACAGCAAGAGACCCAGTACTTC. Residues: CAISGQQETQYF. The rearrangement uses TRBV10-3 and TRBJ2-5, with D perhaps TRBD1 (6 bases). CDR3 length equals 12 residues. Germline CDR1 is ENHRY and CDR2 is SYGVKD. Between the trimmed V and J ends, which lost 6 bases and 2 bases, there was a span of 7 bases.

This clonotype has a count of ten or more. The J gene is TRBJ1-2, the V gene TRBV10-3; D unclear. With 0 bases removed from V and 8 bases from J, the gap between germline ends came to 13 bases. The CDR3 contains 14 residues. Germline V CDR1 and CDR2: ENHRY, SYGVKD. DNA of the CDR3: TGTGCCATCAGTGAGTCCGGGGTTGGGTCCGGCTACACCTTC. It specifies CAISESGVGSGYTF.

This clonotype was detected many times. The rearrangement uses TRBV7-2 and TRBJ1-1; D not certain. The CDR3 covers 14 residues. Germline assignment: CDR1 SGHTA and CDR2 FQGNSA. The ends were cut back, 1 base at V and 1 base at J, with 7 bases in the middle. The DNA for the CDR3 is TGTGCCAGCAGCTTAGTGTCCAGGAACACTGAAGCTTTCTTT. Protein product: CASSLVSRNTEAFF.

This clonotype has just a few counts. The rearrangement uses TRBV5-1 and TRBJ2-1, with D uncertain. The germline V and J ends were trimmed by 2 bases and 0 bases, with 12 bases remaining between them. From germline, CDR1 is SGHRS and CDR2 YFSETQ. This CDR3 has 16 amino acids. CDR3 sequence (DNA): TGCGCCAGCAGCTTAAAACAGCCAAGCTCCTACAATGAGCAGTTCTTC. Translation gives CASSLKQPSSYNEQFF.

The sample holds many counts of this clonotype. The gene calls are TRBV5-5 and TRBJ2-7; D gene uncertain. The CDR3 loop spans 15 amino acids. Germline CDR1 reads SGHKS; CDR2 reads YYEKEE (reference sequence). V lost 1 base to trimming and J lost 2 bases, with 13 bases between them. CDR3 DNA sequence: TGTGCCAGCAGCTTGAACCGGGCTACCACCTACGAGCAGTACTTC. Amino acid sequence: CASSLNRATTYEQYF.

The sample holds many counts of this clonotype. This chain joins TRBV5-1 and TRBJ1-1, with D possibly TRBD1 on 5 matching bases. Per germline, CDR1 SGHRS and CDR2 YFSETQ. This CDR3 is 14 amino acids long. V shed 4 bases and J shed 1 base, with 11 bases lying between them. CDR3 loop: CASSPTGSNTEAFF. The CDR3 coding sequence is TGCGCCAGCAGCCCAACAGGATCGAACACTGAAGCTTTCTTT.

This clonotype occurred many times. The CDR3 DNA reads as TGCAGTGCTAGCGAGGGCAGCCCGGCTTTTAATGAAAAACTGTTTTTT. The encoded protein is CSASEGSPAFNEKLFF. This chain links TRBV20-1 with TRBJ1-4; D is undetermined. V was shortened by 3 bases and J by 4 bases, with 18 bases between the two germline ends. The CDR3 has 16 residues. Germline V CDR1 and CDR2: DFQATT, SNEGSKA (reference sequence).

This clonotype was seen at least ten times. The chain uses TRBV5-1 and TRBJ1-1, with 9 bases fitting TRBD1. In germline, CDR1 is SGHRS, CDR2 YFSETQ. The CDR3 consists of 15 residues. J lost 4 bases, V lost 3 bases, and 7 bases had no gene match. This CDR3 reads CASSSAGTGTTEAFF. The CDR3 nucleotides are TGCGCCAGCAGCTCCGCCGGGACAGGGACCACTGAAGCTTTCTTT.

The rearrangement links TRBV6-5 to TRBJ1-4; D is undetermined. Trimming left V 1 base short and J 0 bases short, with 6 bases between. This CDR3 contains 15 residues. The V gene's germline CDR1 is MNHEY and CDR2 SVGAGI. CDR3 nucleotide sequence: TGTGCCAGCAGTTACTTTTTCTCAACTAATGAAAAACTGTTTTTT. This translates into CASSYFFSTNEKLFF.

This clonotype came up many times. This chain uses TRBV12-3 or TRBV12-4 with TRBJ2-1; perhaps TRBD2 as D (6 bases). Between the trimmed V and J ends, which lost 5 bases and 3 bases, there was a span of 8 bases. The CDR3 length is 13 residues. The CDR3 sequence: CASSLDYYNEQFF. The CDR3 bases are TGTGCCAGCAGTCTGGACTACTACAATGAGCAGTTCTTC.

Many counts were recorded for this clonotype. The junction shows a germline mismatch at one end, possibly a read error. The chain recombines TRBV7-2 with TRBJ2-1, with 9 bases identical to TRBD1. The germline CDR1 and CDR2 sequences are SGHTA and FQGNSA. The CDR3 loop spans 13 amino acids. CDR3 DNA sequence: TGCGGAGGGGAGGGGACAGGGTGGGGTGAGCAGTTCTTC. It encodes CGGEGTGWGEQFF.

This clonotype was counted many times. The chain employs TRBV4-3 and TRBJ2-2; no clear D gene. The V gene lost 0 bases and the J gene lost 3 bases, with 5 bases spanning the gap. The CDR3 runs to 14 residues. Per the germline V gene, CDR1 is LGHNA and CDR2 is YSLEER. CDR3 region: CASSQDPDTGELFF. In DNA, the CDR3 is TGCGCCAGCAGCCAAGACCCTGACACCGGGGAGCTGTTTTTT.

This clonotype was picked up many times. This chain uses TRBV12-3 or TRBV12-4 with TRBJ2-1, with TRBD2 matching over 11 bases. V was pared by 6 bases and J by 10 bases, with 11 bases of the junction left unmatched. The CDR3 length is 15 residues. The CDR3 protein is CASRLLAGGFNEQFF. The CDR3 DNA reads TGTGCCAGCAGGCTGCTAGCGGGGGGATTCAACGAGCAGTTCTTC.

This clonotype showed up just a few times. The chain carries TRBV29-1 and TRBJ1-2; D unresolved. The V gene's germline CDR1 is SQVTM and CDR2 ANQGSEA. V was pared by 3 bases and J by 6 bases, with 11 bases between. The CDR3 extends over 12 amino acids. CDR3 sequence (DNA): TGCAGCGTTGAGCGTACACTCCATGGCTACACCTTC. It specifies CSVERTLHGYTF.

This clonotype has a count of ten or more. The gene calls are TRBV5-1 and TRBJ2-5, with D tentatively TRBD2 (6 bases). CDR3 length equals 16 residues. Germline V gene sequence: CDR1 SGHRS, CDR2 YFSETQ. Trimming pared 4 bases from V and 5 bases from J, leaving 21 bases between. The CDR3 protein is CASSRGANPERETQYF. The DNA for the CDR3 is TGCGCCAGCAGCCGCGGGGCGAACCCTGAGCGGGAGACCCAGTACTTC. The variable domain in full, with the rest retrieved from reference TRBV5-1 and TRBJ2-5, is KAGVTQTPRYLIKTRGQQVTLSCSPISGHRSVSWYQQTPGQGLQFLFEYFSETQRNKGNFPGRFSGRQFSNSRSEMNVSTLELGDSALYLCASSRGANPERETQYFGPGTRLLVL.